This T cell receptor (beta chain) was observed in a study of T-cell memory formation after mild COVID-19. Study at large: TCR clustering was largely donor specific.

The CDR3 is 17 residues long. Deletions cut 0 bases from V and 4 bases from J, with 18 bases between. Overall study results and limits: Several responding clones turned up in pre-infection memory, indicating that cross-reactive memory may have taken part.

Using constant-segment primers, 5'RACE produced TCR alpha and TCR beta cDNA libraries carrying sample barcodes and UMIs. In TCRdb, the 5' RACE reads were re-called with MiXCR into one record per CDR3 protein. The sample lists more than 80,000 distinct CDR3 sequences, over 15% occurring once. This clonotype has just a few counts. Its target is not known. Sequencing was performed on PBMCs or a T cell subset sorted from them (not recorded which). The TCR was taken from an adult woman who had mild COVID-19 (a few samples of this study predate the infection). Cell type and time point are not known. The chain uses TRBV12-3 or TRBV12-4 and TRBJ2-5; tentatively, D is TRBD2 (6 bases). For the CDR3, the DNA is TGTGCCAGCAGTTTAGCCCTCGGACTACTCGCGGGAGAGACCCAGTACTTC. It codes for CASSLALGLLAGETQYF.